What follows are 20 T cell receptor beta chains derived from one specimen sequenced in a study of Ad26.COV2.S vaccination and SARS-CoV-2 variants. Stated treatment: some 19 received Ad26.COV2.S at low or high dose, single or two shots; about 5 received placebo; per-sample allocation not given. Samples came from day 63 after the first vaccine or placebo injection. Method: immunoSEQ multiplex PCR; TCRdb's copy keeps in-frame clones and lacks some. The repertoire holds about 240,000 clones, with around 87% as singletons. Sequencing used peripheral blood, obtained in a trial of Ad26.COV2.S vaccine versus placebo. The receptors here all came from a person between 18 and 60 years old who received the Ad26.COV2.S COVID-19 vaccine or a placebo.

The chain is built from TRBV9 and TRBJ2-1, with D hard to call. This CDR3 is 18 amino acids long. V lost 1 base and J 4 bases, leaving 21 bases between the germline ends. CDR1 is SGDLS, CDR2 YYNGEE, per germline. In DNA form, the CDR3 reads TGTGCCAGCAGCGTACCCGATAGTCGGACCTTAATTTACAATGAGCAGTTCTTC. This codes for CASSVPDSRTLIYNEQFF. Full variable domain (remainder filled in from reference TRBV9 and TRBJ2-1): DSGVTQTPKHLITATGQRVTLRCSPRSGDLSVYWYQQSLDQGLQFLIQYYNGEERAKGNILERFSAQQFPDLHSELNLSSLELGDSALYFCASSVPDSRTLIYNEQFFGPGTRLTVL.

The CDR3 reads CASSQVGGIAEAFF. CDR3 coding DNA: TGTGCCAGCAGCCAAGTGGGGGGTATCGCTGAAGCTTTCTTT. The chain recombines TRBV14 with TRBJ1-1, with TRBD1 as a possible D gene (5 bases). The V end lost 1 base, the J end lost 6 bases, and 12 bases lay between the germline ends. Per the germline V gene, CDR1 is SGHDN and CDR2 is FVKESK. The length of the CDR3 is 14 residues.

The chain links TRBV5-1 to TRBJ2-1; no reliable D call. Germline V gene lookup returns CDR1 SGHRS and CDR2 YFSETQ. This CDR3 has 15 residues. Trimming took 7 bases from V and 0 from J, leaving 14 bases between them. The CDR3 protein is CASRSRLSSYNEQFF. Written as DNA, the CDR3 is TGCGCCAGCCGCTCAAGACTGAGCTCCTACAATGAGCAGTTCTTC.

The chain couples TRBV5-1 to TRBJ1-1, with 9 positions matching TRBD1. The CDR3 spans 15 residues. V shed 3 bases, J shed 4 bases, and the junction held 7 bases outside the gene matches. Germline assignment: CDR1 SGHRS and CDR2 YFSETQ. CDR3 in amino acids: CASSWRATGGTEAFF. The CDR3 DNA follows: TGCGCCAGCAGCTGGAGGGCGACAGGGGGCACTGAAGCTTTCTTT.

The chain recombines TRBV5-4 with TRBJ1-2; D unresolved. The V and J ends lost 2 bases and 8 bases respectively, with 16 bases between them. CDR3 length equals 14 residues. Germline values: CDR1 SGHNT, CDR2 YYREEE (reference sequence). CDR3 in amino acids: CASSFSGTERGYTF. DNA of the CDR3: TGTGCCAGCAGCTTCAGCGGCACAGAGCGGGGCTACACCTTC.

This chain joins TRBV9 and TRBJ2-3; 9 bases match TRBD2. The CDR3 has 17 residues. V shed 0 bases and J 4 bases; nucleotides not matched to a gene: 9. CDR1 is SGDLS, CDR2 YYNGEE, per germline. CDR3 nucleotides: TGTGCCAGCAGCGTAGCCGGGACTAGCTATTCTGCAGATACGCAGTATTTT. It is translated as CASSVAGTSYSADTQYF.

The chain links TRBV4-2 to TRBJ2-2; the D gene is possibly TRBD2 (6 bases). V lost 0 bases, J lost 1 base, and 24 bases lay in between. CDR1 and CDR2 (germline): LGHNA, YNFKEQ. The CDR3 has 21 residues. DNA for the CDR3: TGTGCCAGCAGCCAAGAGCTCACCGCGAAACCGGGACTGTTGAACACCGGGGAGCTGTTTTTT. This sequence encodes CASSQELTAKPGLLNTGELFF.

This rearrangement joins TRBV4-2 to TRBJ1-2; 8 nucleotides agree with TRBD1. J was trimmed by 2 bases and V by 0 bases; bases with no gene match: 2. Germline CDR1 LGHNA, CDR2 YNFKEQ. The CDR3 spans 15 residues. The CDR3: CASSQETGENYGYTF. CDR3 coding DNA: TGTGCCAGCAGCCAAGAGACAGGGGAAAACTATGGCTACACCTTC.

The chain uses TRBV2 and TRBJ2-7, with D possibly being TRBD2 (5 bases). The CDR3 extends over 12 amino acids. Per the germline V gene, CDR1 is SNHLY and CDR2 is FYNNEI. Trimming stripped 8 bases from V and 7 bases from J, with 15 bases between. This chain's CDR3 is CASVTEPGEQYF. The CDR3 DNA reads as TGTGCCAGCGTGACGGAGCCGGGGGAGCAGTACTTC.

The CDR3 sequence is CASSPLGGKDEQYF. CDR3 DNA sequence: TGTGCCAGCAGTCCCCTAGGGGGTAAGGACGAGCAGTACTTC. The V call is TRBV28, the J call TRBJ2-7; D perhaps matches TRBD1 (6 bases). The V and J ends lost 5 bases and 5 bases respectively, with 16 bases between them. The CDR3 has 14 residues. Germline V gene data show CDR1 as MDHEN and CDR2 as SYDVKM.

The chain uses TRBV14 and TRBJ2-3, with 8 bases fitting TRBD1. The germline CDR1 and CDR2 sequences are SGHDN and FVKESK. CDR3 size: 16 residues. V dropped 4 bases and J dropped 0; count of bases not matched to a gene: 6. CDR3 nucleotides: TGTGCCAGCAGCCCCGGACAGGGTTTCAGCACAGATACGCAGTATTTT. Translation: CASSPGQGFSTDTQYF. Together with reference TRBV14 and TRBJ2-3, the CDR3 gives the full variable domain: EAGVTQFPSHSVIEKGQTVTLRCDPISGHDNLYWYRRVMGKEIKFLLHFVKESKQDESGMPNNRFLAERTGGTYSTLKVQPAELEDSGVYFCASSPGQGFSTDTQYFGPGTRLTVL.

Turning to this clone: The same CDR3 can be traced to other DNA sequences in this sample. The rearrangement joins TRBV5-5 to TRBJ2-1; D is unclear. The CDR3 sequence is 12 residues long. V shed 0 bases and J shed 10 bases, with 8 bases lying between them. The germline gives CDR1 SGHKS, CDR2 YYEKEE (reference sequence). The CDR3 here is CASSLVAGEQFF. The DNA of the CDR3 is TGTGCCAGCAGCTTGGTGGCAGGCGAGCAGTTCTTC.

V gene TRBV10-1 combines with J gene TRBJ2-1, with D perhaps matching TRBD2 (5 bases). Germline V CDR1 and CDR2: WNHNN, SYGVQD (reference sequence). V dropped 6 bases and J dropped 3 bases, with 15 bases sitting between them. This CDR3 is 15 amino acids long. The chain's CDR3 is CASSPTRTIYNEQFF. The CDR3 DNA reads TGCGCCAGCAGCCCCACTAGGACGATCTACAATGAGCAGTTCTTC.

In this sample, this clone turned up many times. CDR3 sequence (DNA): TGTGCCAGCAGTCATTCGGGACAGGGGTATAGCAATCAGCCCCAGCATTTT. Protein product: CASSHSGQGYSNQPQHF. This chain joins TRBV6-6 and TRBJ1-5, with 10 bases fitting TRBD1. J lost 0 bases, V lost 5 bases, and 7 bases had no gene match. Germline V gene lookup returns CDR1 MNHNY and CDR2 SVGAGI (reference sequence). This CDR3 comprises 17 residues.

The gene calls are TRBV15 and TRBJ1-2; a weak D match, TRBD1 (6 bases). Trimming took 0 bases from V and 5 from J, leaving 16 bases between them. CDR3 length: 16 amino acids. The germline V gene has CDR1 LNHNV and CDR2 YYDKDF (reference sequence). CDR3 loop: CATSRDLAGDQYGYTF. The CDR3 region has the DNA TGTGCCACCAGCAGAGATCTCGCAGGGGACCAGTATGGCTACACCTTC. Supplemented by reference TRBV15 and TRBJ1-2, the full variable domain reads DAMVIQNPRYQVTQFGKPVTLSCSQTLNHNVMYWYQQKSSQAPKLLFHYYDKDFNNEADTPDNFQSRRPNTSFCFLDIRSPGLGDTAMYLCATSRDLAGDQYGYTFGSGTRLTVV.

This rearrangement joins TRBV19 to TRBJ2-7; perhaps TRBD1 as D (7 bases). Germline loops: CDR1 LNHDA, CDR2 SQIVND (reference sequence). The CDR3 contains 16 residues. Trimming took off 4 bases at V and 6 bases at J, with 22 bases between the two ends. The CDR3 sequence is CASSRNTGDSAAEQYF. The CDR3 DNA reads TGTGCCAGTAGTAGGAATACAGGGGACTCGGCGGCCGAGCAGTACTTC.

The gene calls are TRBV28 and TRBJ2-7, with 11 bases fitting TRBD2. J was trimmed by 4 bases and V by 6 bases; bases with no gene match: 11. Germline V gene lookup returns CDR1 MDHEN and CDR2 SYDVKM. The CDR3 is 16 residues long. CDR3 in amino acids: CASSSTILAGVYEQYF. DNA for the CDR3: TGTGCCAGCAGCTCTACGATACTAGCGGGAGTTTACGAGCAGTACTTC.

The chain recombines TRBV10-1 with TRBJ2-3; 8 bases are shared with TRBD1. This CDR3 spans 13 amino acids. CDR1 and CDR2 from the germline V gene are WNHNN and SYGVQD (reference sequence). V shed 5 bases and J 4 bases; nucleotides not matched to a gene: 2. CDR3 coding DNA: TGCGCCAGCAGTTTACAGGGGGCAGATACGCAGTATTTT. Amino acids: CASSLQGADTQYF.

This clone was seen just once. CDR3: CASSSIETPGQINEKLFF. In DNA form, the CDR3 reads TGTGCCAGCAGCTCAATAGAGACCCCGGGACAGATTAATGAAAAACTGTTTTTT. The chain carries TRBV7-3 and TRBJ1-4; 7 bases map to TRBD1. J gave up 4 bases and V 4 bases, and 15 bases lay outside the gene matches. The CDR3 has 18 residues. Per the germline V gene, CDR1 is SGHTA and CDR2 is FQGTGA.

V usage is TRBV18 and J usage is TRBJ2-1, with D perhaps TRBD1 (6 bases). Germline loops: CDR1 KGHSH, CDR2 LQKENI. Trimming removed 1 base from V and 3 bases from J, with 13 bases in between. This CDR3 is 16 amino acids long. The CDR3 protein is CASSPLHREIYNEQFF. Here the CDR3 DNA reads TGTGCCAGCTCACCACTTCACAGGGAAATCTACAATGAGCAGTTCTTC.